The 27 T cell receptor beta chains below all came from one sample that was sequenced in a study of blood T cell repertoires in COVID-19. Measured with immunoSEQ multiplex PCR; TCRdb has only the in-frame clones, and not every one. Among about 350,000 clones listed, around nine tenths were seen once. The sequenced material came from peripheral blood. All receptors come from a woman younger than 30 who had recovered from COVID-19.

This clone was counted a few times. DNA of the CDR3: TGTGCCAGCAGGGGGACTACGAACACCGGGGAGCTGTTTTTT. Translated, it gives CASRGTTNTGELFF. V and J are TRBV9 and TRBJ2-2, with TRBD2 identical over 7 bases. The CDR3 runs to 14 residues. Germline trimming cut 5 bases from V and 0 bases from J; bases unmatched to any gene: 1. The germline V gene encodes CDR1 SGDLS and CDR2 YYNGEE.

The chain is built from TRBV4-1 and TRBJ2-1, with 12 bases matching TRBD2. V was pared by 5 bases and J by 3 bases, with 14 bases of the junction left unmatched. CDR1 is MGHRA, CDR2 YSYEKL, per germline. This CDR3 comprises 19 residues. CDR3 in amino acids: CASSERLAGEWTLYNEQFF. In DNA form, the CDR3 reads TGCGCCAGCAGCGAACGACTAGCGGGAGAGTGGACCCTCTACAATGAGCAGTTCTTC.

This chain joins TRBV29-1 and TRBJ2-1; TRBD1 matches 9 bases. This CDR3 comprises 17 residues. The J segment lost 6 bases and the V segment lost 5 bases, leaving 17 bases of the junction unmatched. From germline, CDR1 is SQVTM and CDR2 ANQGSEA. The CDR3, as DNA: TGCAGCGTTCAGTCCCGGGACAGGGAGAGAGGTCGCAATGAGCAGTTCTTC. As protein: CSVQSRDRERGRNEQFF.

The chain is built from TRBV18 and TRBJ2-3, with 8 bases aligning to TRBD1. Looked up from germline, CDR1 is KGHSH and CDR2 is LQKENI. CDR3 length equals 15 residues. V was pared by 4 bases and J by 4 bases, with 7 bases of the junction left unmatched. Here the CDR3 DNA reads TGTGCCAGCTCACTCCAACAGGGGGACGCAGATACGCAGTATTTT. Translated, it gives CASSLQQGDADTQYF.

The CDR3 loop reads CASSLYTGTSSGGNEQFF. The CDR3 DNA reads TGTGCCAGCAGCTTATACACCGGGACTAGCTCAGGGGGAAATGAGCAGTTCTTC. The chain employs TRBV7-6 and TRBJ2-1; 9 bases match TRBD2. Germline V gene lookup returns CDR1 SGHVS and CDR2 FNYEAQ. The CDR3 contains 18 residues. With 2 bases clipped from V and 7 bases from J, the junction kept 15 bases outside the gene matches.

This clone has at least ten counts. The rearrangement links TRBV14 to TRBJ2-7; tentatively, D is TRBD1 (5 bases). CDR3 size: 13 residues. The germline V and J ends were trimmed by 8 bases and 0 bases, with 11 bases remaining between them. Germline CDR1 is SGHDN and CDR2 is FVKESK. The CDR3 DNA is TGTGCCAGCGGAACAACAGGCTCCTACGAGCAGTACGTC. Protein product: CASGTTGSYEQYV.

The V call is TRBV5-1, the J call TRBJ2-3, with 9 bases matching TRBD1. This CDR3 contains 15 residues. Germline assignment: CDR1 SGHRS and CDR2 YFSETQ. J lost 7 bases, V lost 2 bases, and 8 bases had no gene match. For the CDR3, the DNA is TGCGCCAGCAGCTTAGACAGGGGGGAAACTAATACGCAGTATTTT. Residues: CASSLDRGETNTQYF.

This clone has only a few counts. This rearrangement joins TRBV7-9 to TRBJ1-6; D is uncertain. The CDR3 has 13 amino acids. Trimming removed 1 base from V and 8 bases from J, with 6 bases in between. CDR1 and CDR2 (germline): SEHNR, FQNEAQ (reference sequence). CDR3: CASSLGEDSPLHF. CDR3 bases: TGTGCCAGCAGCTTAGGCGAGGATTCACCCCTCCACTTT.

This sequence joins TRBV10-3 and TRBJ2-1; possibly TRBD2 for D (6 bases). Germline V gives CDR1 ENHRY, CDR2 SYGVKD. V lost 10 bases and J 2 bases, leaving 12 bases between the germline ends. The CDR3 sequence is 13 residues long. This CDR3 reads CAKGAGPYNEQFF. The CDR3 nucleotides read TGTGCCAAGGGAGCGGGTCCCTACAATGAGCAGTTCTTC.

The rearrangement uses TRBV7-9 and TRBJ1-3; TRBD1 is a possible D gene (6 bases). The length of the CDR3 is 16 residues. The germline CDR1 and CDR2 sequences are SEHNR and FQNEAQ (reference sequence). Deletions cut 5 bases from V and 6 bases from J, with 20 bases between. CDR3 bases: TGTGCCAGCAGCGCAAGATATAGGGACACTGAAAACACCATATATTTT. Its protein is CASSARYRDTENTIYF.

V usage is TRBV27 and J usage is TRBJ2-7; TRBD1 agrees at 11 bases. V dropped 8 bases and J dropped 5; count of bases not matched to a gene: 11. The CDR3 runs 15 residues. The germline V gene has CDR1 MNHEY and CDR2 SMNVEV (reference sequence). The CDR3 here is CASLHRDRGCHEQYV. The CDR3 DNA is TGTGCCAGCCTTCATCGGGACAGGGGGTGCCACGAGCAGTACGTC.

V gene TRBV19 combines with J gene TRBJ2-1, with D maybe TRBD2 (6 bases). The germline gives CDR1 LNHDA, CDR2 SQIVND (reference sequence). V was shortened by 6 bases and J by 4 bases, with 16 bases between the two germline ends. CDR3 length equals 15 residues. Here the CDR3 reads CASRKGGSIYNEQFF. The CDR3, as DNA: TGTGCCAGTAGAAAGGGAGGTTCTATATACAATGAGCAGTTCTTC.

This clone was recorded once. The chain employs TRBV5-4 and TRBJ1-3; 7 bases agree with TRBD1. There are 14 residues in the CDR3. Germline V gene data show CDR1 as SGHNT and CDR2 as YYREEE (reference sequence). V dropped 4 bases and J dropped 4; count of bases not matched to a gene: 5. In DNA form, the CDR3 reads TGTGCCAGCAGCACCGACAGGGCGGGAAACACCATATATTTT. It yields the protein CASSTDRAGNTIYF. The variable domain in full, with the rest retrieved from reference TRBV5-4 and TRBJ1-3, is ETGVTQSPTHLIKTRGQQVTLRCSSQSGHNTVSWYQQALGQGPQFIFQYYREEENGRGNFPPRFSGLQFPNYSSELNVNALELDDSALYLCASSTDRAGNTIYFGEGSWLTVV.

CDR3 sequence (DNA): TGTGCCAGCAGCTTAGCTTCAGGGACAGGGAGGGGTTCCTACGAGCAGTACGTC. Its translation: CASSLASGTGRGSYEQYV. This chain joins TRBV7-9 and TRBJ2-7, with 9 bases matching TRBD1. This CDR3 has 18 residues. Germline CDR1 is SEHNR and CDR2 is FQNEAQ (reference sequence). V dropped 0 bases and J dropped 1; count of bases not matched to a gene: 10.

The V gene is TRBV7-2, the J gene TRBJ2-1; 7 nucleotides match TRBD1. The CDR3 contains 15 residues. Trimming removed 3 bases from V and 3 bases from J; junction bases left unmatched: 5. CDR1 SGHTA and CDR2 FQGNSA come from the germline V gene. The CDR3 nucleotides are TGTGCCAGCAGCTTCGACCGGGACAGCTACAATGAGCAGTTCTTC. This translates into CASSFDRDSYNEQFF.

V usage is TRBV3-1 (or the pseudogene TRBV3-2) and J usage is TRBJ2-3, with 7 positions matching TRBD2. This CDR3 has 12 amino acids. Germline CDR1 is LGHDT and CDR2 is YNNKEL (reference sequence). V was pared by 8 bases and J by 4 bases, with 3 bases of the junction left unmatched. CDR3 coding DNA: TGTGCCAGCGGGAGGGCCCCAGATACGCAGTATTTT. Amino acids: CASGRAPDTQYF.

The rearrangement uses TRBV21-1 and TRBJ2-1; the tabulated D call, TRBD2, remains unverified against the DNA. TRBV21-1 is marked as a pseudogene. This CDR3 contains 18 residues. CDR3 amino acids: CASSTSSSQREHYNEQFF. DNA for the CDR3: TGTGCCAGCAGCACTTCATCGAGTCAGCGGGAGCATTACAATGAGCAGTTCTTC.

The rearrangement uses TRBV13 and TRBJ2-3; 10 nucleotides agree with TRBD2. The CDR3 length is 18 residues. The germline CDR1 and CDR2 sequences are PRHDT and FYEKMQ (reference sequence). V trimming: 3 bases; J trimming: 4 bases; junction bases outside the gene matches: 13. The CDR3: CASSFLPGSGRAADTQYF. CDR3 DNA: TGTGCCAGCAGCTTTTTGCCGGGAAGCGGGAGGGCCGCAGATACGCAGTATTTT.

V gene TRBV7-6 combines with J gene TRBJ2-1, with 9 bases identical to TRBD2. The CDR3 covers 20 residues. Germline loops: CDR1 SGHVS, CDR2 FNYEAQ. Trimming removed 2 bases from V and 0 bases from J; junction bases left unmatched: 14. CDR3 sequence (DNA): TGTGCCAGCAGCTTACTCGGGCTAGCGGGATCCCTGAGCTCCTACAATGAGCAGTTCTTC. Translation: CASSLLGLAGSLSSYNEQFF.

The chain links TRBV5-4 to TRBJ1-1, with D maybe TRBD1 (6 bases). This CDR3 is built from 13 residues. The V end lost 5 bases, the J end lost 4 bases, and 12 bases lay between the germline ends. Germline lookup yields CDR1 SGHNT and CDR2 YYREEE (reference sequence). CDR3 residues: CASSYREGTEAFF. The CDR3 DNA sequence: TGTGCCAGCAGTTACAGGGAGGGCACTGAAGCTTTCTTT.

The V and J genes are TRBV25-1 and TRBJ2-2; 10 bases align to TRBD2. CDR3 size: 15 residues. With 5 bases clipped from V and 6 bases from J, the junction kept 6 bases outside the gene matches. CDR1 MGHDK and CDR2 SYGVNS come from the germline V gene. The CDR3 region has the DNA TGTGCCAGCAGTACTAGCGGGATCGTGGCCGGGGAGCTGTTTTTT. This codes for CASSTSGIVAGELFF.

V usage is TRBV7-9 and J usage is TRBJ1-3; 11 positions agree with TRBD1. Germline values: CDR1 SEHNR, CDR2 FQNEAQ (reference sequence). The CDR3 is 15 residues long. Trimming at V came to 7 bases and at J to 3 bases, leaving 5 bases not matched to a gene. CDR3 in amino acids: CASTWTGGFGNTIYF. CDR3 DNA sequence: TGTGCCAGCACGTGGACAGGGGGCTTTGGAAACACCATATATTTT.

The chain combines TRBV5-5 with TRBJ1-3, with TRBD1 matching over 7 bases. V shed 6 bases, J shed 3 bases, and the junction held 9 bases outside the gene matches. This CDR3 has 15 residues. Looked up from germline, CDR1 is SGHKS and CDR2 is YYEKEE (reference sequence). The CDR3 loop reads CASKPQGSGGNTIYF. In DNA, the CDR3 is TGTGCCAGCAAACCACAGGGGTCGGGTGGAAACACCATATATTTT.

V and J are TRBV25-1 and TRBJ2-1, with 12 bases matching TRBD2. In germline, CDR1 is MGHDK, CDR2 SYGVNS. With 1 base clipped from V and 4 bases from J, the junction kept 2 bases outside the gene matches. The CDR3 extends over 16 amino acids. The CDR3 is CASSELGLAGYNEQFF. CDR3 nucleotide sequence: TGTGCCAGCAGTGAATTAGGACTAGCGGGGTACAATGAGCAGTTCTTC. Drawing the rest from reference TRBV25-1 and TRBJ2-1, the complete variable domain is EADIYQTPRYLVIGTGKKITLECSQTMGHDKMYWYQQDPGMELHLIHYSYGVNSTEKGDLSSESTVSRIRTEHFPLTLESARPSHTSQYLCASSELGLAGYNEQFFGPGTRLTVL.

V and J are TRBV5-6 and TRBJ2-7; tentatively, D is TRBD1 (5 bases). CDR1 is SGHDT, CDR2 YYEEEE, per germline. The length of the CDR3 is 12 residues. Trimming took 2 bases from V and 3 from J, leaving 6 bases between them. CDR3 coding DNA: TGTGCCAGCAGCTTAGGGGACTACGAGCAGTACGTC. Its translation is CASSLGDYEQYV.

This chain uses TRBV5-1 with TRBJ1-5; 8 bases align to TRBD1. Germline assignment: CDR1 SGHRS and CDR2 YFSETQ. The CDR3 spans 14 residues. V lost 7 bases and J lost 7; bases outside the gene matches: 10. The CDR3 loop is CASSEQGEGQPQHF. The CDR3 region has the DNA TGCGCCAGCTCTGAACAGGGGGAGGGACAGCCCCAGCATTTT.

V gene TRBV30 combines with J gene TRBJ1-1, with D unresolved. With 3 bases removed from V and 1 base from J, the gap between germline ends came to 6 bases. This CDR3 spans 12 amino acids. From germline, CDR1 is GTSNPN and CDR2 SVGIG (reference sequence). In DNA form, the CDR3 reads TGTGCCTGGAGAGGGAGGAACACTGAAGCTTTCTTT. Translation gives CAWRGRNTEAFF.